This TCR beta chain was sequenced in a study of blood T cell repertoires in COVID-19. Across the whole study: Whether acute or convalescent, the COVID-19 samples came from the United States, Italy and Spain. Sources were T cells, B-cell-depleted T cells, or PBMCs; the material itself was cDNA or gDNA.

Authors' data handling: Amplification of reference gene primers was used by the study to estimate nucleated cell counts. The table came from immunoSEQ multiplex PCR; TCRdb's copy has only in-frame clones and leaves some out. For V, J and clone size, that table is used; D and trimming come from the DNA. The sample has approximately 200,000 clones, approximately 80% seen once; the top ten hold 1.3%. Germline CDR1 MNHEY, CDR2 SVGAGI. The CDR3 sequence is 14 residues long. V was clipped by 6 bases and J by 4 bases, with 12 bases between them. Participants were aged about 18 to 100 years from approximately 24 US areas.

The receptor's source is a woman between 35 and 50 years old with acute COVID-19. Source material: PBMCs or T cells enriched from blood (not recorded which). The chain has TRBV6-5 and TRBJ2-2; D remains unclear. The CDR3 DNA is TGTGCCAGCAGGTCCTGGGCTATCACCGGGGAGCTGTTTTTT. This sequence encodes CASRSWAITGELFF.